This passage covers 18 T cell receptor beta chains from one sample sequenced in a study of tumor-infiltrating lymphocytes in localized non-small cell lung cancer. Libraries were prepared by immunoSEQ multiplex PCR; TCRdb keeps only in-frame clonotypes and omits some of them. The sample carries about 16,000 clones, less than 50% recorded once. Sample: lung tumor tissue. These receptors were taken from a human donor with non-small cell lung cancer.

This clone was found many times. The chain combines TRBV5-1 with TRBJ2-7, with 9 bases matching TRBD1. Germline CDR1 and CDR2: SGHRS and YFSETQ. V was pared by 3 bases and J by 6 bases, with 13 bases of the junction left unmatched. The CDR3 is made up of 16 amino acids. CDR3: CASSSGAGTGLGEQYF. DNA for the CDR3: TGCGCCAGCAGCTCGGGGGCCGGGACAGGGCTGGGCGAGCAGTACTTC.

The chain uses TRBV7-8 and TRBJ2-1; D gene uncertain. V lost 1 base, J lost 5 bases, and 12 bases lay in between. The CDR3 length is 15 residues. Per the germline V gene, CDR1 is SGHVS and CDR2 is FQNEAQ. This CDR3 is CASSLDPILNNEQFF. CDR3 bases: TGTGCCAGCAGCTTAGACCCGATATTAAACAATGAGCAGTTCTTC.

The genes are TRBV5-1 and TRBJ1-4; tentative D call: TRBD1 (5 bases). The CDR3 is 16 residues long. The V and J ends lost 4 bases and 7 bases respectively, with 20 bases between them. Germline loops: CDR1 SGHRS, CDR2 YFSETQ. The CDR3 DNA reads as TGCGCCAGCAGCCCCCGGGCAGGGCGATCGGGTGAAAAACTGTTTTTT. Residues: CASSPRAGRSGEKLFF. The full variable domain, rest sourced from reference TRBV5-1 and TRBJ1-4, is KAGVTQTPRYLIKTRGQQVTLSCSPISGHRSVSWYQQTPGQGLQFLFEYFSETQRNKGNFPGRFSGRQFSNSRSEMNVSTLELGDSALYLCASSPRAGRSGEKLFFGSGTQLSVL.

V usage is TRBV6-6 and J usage is TRBJ2-5; D gene ambiguous. The germline V gene encodes CDR1 MNHNY and CDR2 SVGAGI (reference sequence). Trimming took 2 bases from V and 1 from J, leaving 11 bases between them. The CDR3 has 15 amino acids. The chain's CDR3 is CASSYRAQGQETQYF. DNA of the CDR3: TGTGCCAGCAGTTACAGGGCCCAAGGCCAAGAGACCCAGTACTTC.

The chain uses TRBV7-2 and TRBJ1-5, with a possible D match to TRBD1 (6 bases). CDR1 and CDR2 (germline): SGHTA, FQGNSA. Trimming shortened V by 2 bases and J by 3 bases, and 14 bases separated the two germline ends. The length of the CDR3 is 16 residues. This CDR3 is CASSLRGAGANQPQHF. The CDR3 nucleotides are TGTGCCAGCAGCTTACGGGGGGCTGGTGCCAATCAGCCCCAGCATTTT.

This clone turned up a few times. The rearrangement links TRBV19 to TRBJ1-5; TRBD1 matches at 7 bases. Germline V CDR1 and CDR2: LNHDA, SQIVND (reference sequence). The CDR3 spans 16 residues. Trimming removed 4 bases from V and 0 bases from J; junction bases left unmatched: 6. In DNA, the CDR3 is TGTGCCAGTAGTAACGACAGGGACTATAGCAATCAGCCCCAGCATTTT. Its protein is CASSNDRDYSNQPQHF.

The chain employs TRBV4-1 and TRBJ2-4, with a possible D match to TRBD1 (6 bases). This CDR3 has 16 amino acids. Germline assignment: CDR1 MGHRA and CDR2 YSYEKL. V was shortened by 0 bases and J by 6 bases, with 15 bases between the two germline ends. The CDR3 region is CASSQELQGVVNIQYF. For the CDR3, the DNA is TGCGCCAGCAGCCAAGAGCTACAGGGAGTAGTAAACATTCAGTACTTC.

A few counts support this clone. The rearrangement joins TRBV7-6 to TRBJ2-5; 15 positions agree with TRBD2. CDR1 SGHVS and CDR2 FNYEAQ come from the germline V gene. V lost 4 bases, J lost 5 bases, and 5 bases stayed unmatched. This CDR3 region has 16 residues. The CDR3 spells CASSYGLAGGLETQYF. CDR3 sequence (DNA): TGTGCCAGCAGCTACGGACTAGCGGGGGGGCTGGAGACCCAGTACTTC. Drawing the rest from reference TRBV7-6 and TRBJ2-5, the complete variable domain is GAGVSQSPRYKVTKRGQDVALRCDPISGHVSLYWYRQALGQGPEFLTYFNYEAQQDKSGLPNDRFSAERPEGSISTLTIQRTEQRDSAMYRCASSYGLAGGLETQYFGPGTRLLVL.

The V and J genes are TRBV28 and TRBJ1-4, with D unclear. This CDR3 spans 15 amino acids. Germline V gene sequence: CDR1 MDHEN, CDR2 SYDVKM. The V gene lost 1 base and the J gene lost 4 bases, with 10 bases spanning the gap. This chain's CDR3 is CASSLFGTFNEKLFF. DNA of the CDR3: TGTGCCAGCAGTTTATTCGGAACGTTTAATGAAAAACTGTTTTTT.

This clone has more than one count but fewer than ten. This chain uses TRBV7-9 with TRBJ1-5; D not resolved. Germline V gene data show CDR1 as SEHNR and CDR2 as FQNEAQ (reference sequence). Deletions cut 2 bases from V and 4 bases from J, with 9 bases between. CDR3 length: 14 residues. The CDR3 sequence is CASSLSQKNQPQHF. In DNA form, the CDR3 reads TGTGCCAGCAGCTTATCGCAGAAAAATCAGCCCCAGCATTTT. Together with reference TRBV7-9 and TRBJ1-5, the CDR3 gives the full variable domain: DTGVSQNPRHKITKRGQNVTFRCDPISEHNRLYWYRQTLGQGPEFLTYFQNEAQLEKSRLLSDRFSAERPKGSFSTLEIQRTEQGDSAMYLCASSLSQKNQPQHFGDGTRLSIL.

V and J are TRBV7-2 and TRBJ1-1; D unresolved. Germline CDR1 and CDR2: SGHTA and FQGNSA. The CDR3 is 13 residues long. The V gene lost 3 bases and the J gene lost 2 bases, with 7 bases spanning the gap. The CDR3 is CASSFNHNTEAFF. The CDR3, as DNA: TGTGCCAGCAGCTTCAACCATAACACTGAAGCTTTCTTT. Complete variable domain (other parts from reference TRBV7-2 and TRBJ1-1): GAGVSQSPSNKVTEKGKDVELRCDPISGHTALYWYRQSLGQGLEFLIYFQGNSAPDKSGLPSDRFSAERTGGSVSTLTIQRTQQEDSAVYLCASSFNHNTEAFFGQGTRLTVV.

V usage is TRBV6-6 and J usage is TRBJ2-2; D unresolved. V was cut by 2 bases and J by 5 bases, with 3 bases left in between. Germline V gene data show CDR1 as MNHNY and CDR2 as SVGAGI (reference sequence). This CDR3 has 12 residues. CDR3 in amino acids: CASSYETGELFF. CDR3 DNA sequence: TGTGCCAGCAGTTACGAAACCGGGGAGCTGTTTTTT.

The rearrangement uses TRBV30 and TRBJ2-6, with D uncertain. CDR1 and CDR2 (germline): GTSNPN, SVGIG (reference sequence). The length of the CDR3 is 13 residues. Trimming cost V 4 bases and J 1 base, with 5 bases left between them. This CDR3 reads CAWKLSGANVLTF. In DNA, the CDR3 is TGTGCCTGGAAACTGTCTGGGGCCAACGTCCTGACTTTC.

This rearrangement joins TRBV11-2 to TRBJ1-3; a weak D match, TRBD1 (6 bases). V gave up 7 bases and J gave up 1 base, with 11 bases separating them. Germline V lookup: CDR1 SGHAT, CDR2 FQNNGV. The length of the CDR3 is 14 residues. Written as DNA, the CDR3 is TGTGCCAGCACCGGGAGGGGGTCTGGAAACACCATATATTTT. Translating gives CASTGRGSGNTIYF. Combining the CDR3 with reference TRBV11-2 and TRBJ1-3 gives the whole variable domain EAGVAQSPRYKIIEKRQSVAFWCNPISGHATLYWYQQILGQGPKLLIQFQNNGVVDDSQLPKDRFSAERLKGVDSTLKIQPAKLEDSAVYLCASTGRGSGNTIYFGEGSWLTVV.

The CDR3, as DNA: TGTGCCAGCTCACGCTTACATAGTTGGGGGCCCACCTTCTCTTATAGCAATCAGCCCCAGCATTTT. It yields the protein CASSRLHSWGPTFSYSNQPQHF. The chain uses TRBV18 and TRBJ1-5, with D perhaps TRBD1 (6 bases). The V gene's germline CDR1 is KGHSH and CDR2 LQKENI. Trimming removed 4 bases from V and 0 bases from J, with 31 bases in between. The CDR3 totals 22 residues. Supplemented by reference TRBV18 and TRBJ1-5, the full variable domain reads NAGVMQNPRHLVRRRGQEARLRCSPMKGHSHVYWYRQLPEEGLKFMVYLQKENIIDESGMPKERFSAEFPKEGPSILRIQQVVRGDSAAYFCASSRLHSWGPTFSYSNQPQHFGDGTRLSIL.

The chain uses TRBV27 and TRBJ2-7; 8 nucleotides align to TRBD1. The trim removed 2 bases at V and 1 base at J, leaving 7 bases unmatched. This CDR3 is 16 amino acids long. Per germline, CDR1 MNHEY and CDR2 SMNVEV (reference sequence). As DNA, the CDR3 is TGTGCCAGCAGTTTAAGGCAGGGGGCATGGTCCTACGAGCAGTACTTC. This translates into CASSLRQGAWSYEQYF.

The chain recombines TRBV21-1 with TRBJ1-2. TRBV21-1 is flagged as a pseudogene. The CDR3 is 10 amino acids. The CDR3 here is CASRDYGYTF. The CDR3 nucleotides read TGTGCCAGCAGGGACTATGGCTACACCTTC.

The chain recombines TRBV6-6 with TRBJ2-1; 9 nucleotides align to TRBD2. The CDR3 extends over 16 amino acids. V shed 6 bases, J shed 7 bases, and the junction held 13 bases outside the gene matches. Germline CDR1 is MNHNY and CDR2 is SVGAGI (reference sequence). CDR3 region: CASRQPGVAGVNEQFF. The CDR3 DNA is TGTGCCAGCAGACAACCCGGGGTAGCGGGGGTAAATGAGCAGTTCTTC.